These T cell receptor beta chains were read from a single sample in a study of cytomegalovirus exposure and HLA in healthy donors. TCRdb keeps only in-frame clones here, not all; method: immunoSEQ multiplex PCR. The sample table includes about 32,000 clones. Material for sequencing was PBMCs. The receptors stem from a female donor in good health and CMV-seronegative. Both conserved end residues are part of each CDR3. The D gene is left open where the match is weak. The size of a clone is reported for some rows only, either as once, few or many, or as a class for expanded clones.

clone_size	v_call	d_call	j_call	cdr3_aa	cdr3_nt
-	TRBV28	TRBD2	TRBJ2-1	CASSSGTSGNNEQFF	TGTGCCAGCAGTTCCGGGACTAGCGGAAACAATGAGCAGTTCTTC
-	TRBV5-1	TRBD2	TRBJ2-3	CASSLARGQGASGGDPTSTDTQYF	TGCGCCAGCAGCTTGGCCCGGGGTCAAGGGGCTAGCGGGGGAGATCCCACTAGCACAGATACGCAGTATTTT
-	TRBV6-1	TRBD2	TRBJ2-1	CASSEPGLGTDEQFF	TGTGCCAGCAGTGAACCGGGACTAGGGACCGATGAGCAGTTCTTC
-	TRBV13	-	TRBJ1-2	CASSPSSGLYGYTF	TGTGCCAGCAGCCCGTCATCCGGGTTGTATGGCTACACCTTC
-	TRBV27	-	TRBJ2-7	CASSLLGGRRTYEQYF	TGTGCCAGCAGTTTACTTGGGGGCAGAAGGACCTACGAGCAGTACTTC
-	TRBV5-6	TRBD1	TRBJ2-7	CASSLGDSFNYEQYF	TGTGCCAGCAGCTTGGGGGACAGTTTTAACTACGAGCAGTACTTC
-	TRBV4-1	-	TRBJ1-5	CASSQVQNSNQPQHF	TGCGCCAGCAGCCAAGTACAGAATAGCAATCAGCCCCAGCATTTT
-	TRBV5-1	TRBD1	TRBJ2-5	CASSFVDRGRETQYF	TGCGCCAGCAGCTTTGTGGACAGGGGGCGAGAGACCCAGTACTTC
-	TRBV27	-	TRBJ1-4	CASSFGNRGSNEKLFF	TGTGCCAGCAGTTTCGGGAACCGGGGGTCTAATGAAAAACTGTTTTTT
-	TRBV6-6	-	TRBJ2-7	CASTQGAEQYF	TGTGCCAGCACCCAAGGGGCCGAGCAGTACTTC
-	TRBV19	TRBD1	TRBJ1-2	CASSLPGQGNYGYTF	TGTGCCAGTAGTCTCCCGGGACAGGGGAACTATGGCTACACCTTC
-	TRBV2	-	TRBJ1-5	CASSESAGSNQPQHF	TGTGCCAGCAGTGAATCCGCCGGTAGCAATCAGCCCCAGCATTTT
-	TRBV27	-	TRBJ1-2	CASSVGTKGYGYTF	TGTGCCAGCAGTGTAGGGACTAAGGGCTATGGCTACACCTTC
-	TRBV28	-	TRBJ2-5	CASSIRESSQETQYF	TGTGCCAGCAGTATCAGGGAATCCTCGCAAGAGACCCAGTACTTC
-	TRBV7-8	-	TRBJ1-3	CASSPMGARNTIYF	TGTGCCAGCAGCCCCATGGGGGCCCGAAACACCATATATTTT
-	TRBV9	-	TRBJ1-1	CASSGSAENTEAFF	TGTGCCAGCAGCGGGTCGGCGGAGAACACTGAAGCTTTCTTT
-	TRBV4-3	-	TRBJ1-2	CASSQEKYGGAGGYTF	TGCGCCAGCAGCCAAGAAAAATATGGAGGGGCGGGTGGCTACACCTTC
-	TRBV28	-	TRBJ1-5	CASTTENSNQPQHF	TGTGCCAGCACCACAGAGAATAGCAATCAGCCCCAGCATTTT
medium-sized	TRBV6-5	TRBD2	TRBJ2-1	CASSYDGTSGGHEQFF	TGTGCCAGCAGTTACGATGGGACTAGCGGGGGTCATGAGCAGTTCTTC
-	TRBV7-2	-	TRBJ2-1	CASSLGESSYNEQFF	TGTGCCAGCAGCTTAGGCGAGAGCTCCTACAATGAGCAGTTCTTC
-	TRBV29-1	-	TRBJ2-7	CSVGGSYYYEQYF	TGCAGCGTTGGTGGGAGTTACTACTACGAGCAGTACTTC
-	TRBV20-1	TRBD1	TRBJ1-3	CSATGTGRPNF	TGCAGTGCGACCGGGACAGGACGACCAAATTTT
-	TRBV6-5	TRBD2	TRBJ2-1	CASSQRESYNEQFF	TGTGCCAGCAGCCAGCGGGAGTCCTACAATGAGCAGTTCTTC
-	TRBV9	TRBD2	TRBJ2-3	CASSVAAGTSGTDTQYF	TGTGCCAGCAGCGTAGCCGCCGGGACTAGCGGCACAGATACGCAGTATTTT
-	TRBV7-7	TRBD1	TRBJ2-2	CAIRGQLNTGELFF	TGTGCCATCCGGGGACAGTTGAACACCGGGGAGCTGTTTTTT
-	TRBV28	-	TRBJ2-1	CASSWSGGRSYNEQFF	TGTGCCAGCAGTTGGTCCGGGGGTCGGTCCTACAATGAGCAGTTCTTC
-	TRBV25-1	-	TRBJ2-7	CASTNDGDYEQYF	TGTGCCAGCACCAACGACGGAGACTACGAGCAGTACTTC
-	TRBV19	-	TRBJ1-1	CASSQSLNTEAFF	TGTGCCAGCTCACAGAGCCTTAACACTGAAGCTTTCTTT
-	TRBV9	-	TRBJ2-7	CASSATTGSEQYF	TGTGCCAGCAGCGCTACTACAGGGTCCGAGCAGTACTTC
-	TRBV5-1	-	TRBJ2-7	CASSLETGAYEQYF	TGCGCCAGCAGCTTGGAGACAGGTGCCTACGAGCAGTACTTC
-	TRBV9	-	TRBJ2-3	CASSVGDGDTQYF	TGTGCCAGCAGCGTAGGTGACGGGGATACGCAGTATTTT
-	TRBV7-2	TRBD2	TRBJ2-1	CASSSYLAGGSSEQFF	TGTGCCAGCAGCTCCTACCTAGCGGGGGGGTCGAGTGAGCAGTTCTTC
-	TRBV7-3	-	TRBJ2-6	CASSPGGASGANVLTF	TGTGCCAGCAGCCCCGGCGGGGCCTCTGGGGCCAACGTCCTGACTTTC
-	TRBV6-1	-	TRBJ1-5	CASMRGGNQPQHF	TGTGCCAGCATGAGGGGGGGGAATCAGCCCCAGCATTTT
-	TRBV5-4	-	TRBJ2-3	CASSSGWGGADTQYF	TGTGCCAGCAGCTCAGGTTGGGGAGGCGCAGATACGCAGTATTTT
-	TRBV18	TRBD1	TRBJ2-7	CASSPSDRGYYEQYF	TGTGCCAGCTCACCTAGTGACAGGGGGTACTACGAGCAGTACTTC
-	TRBV30	TRBD1	TRBJ1-6	CAWGQGIGSPLHF	TGTGCCTGGGGACAGGGTATAGGATCACCCCTCCACTTT
-	TRBV4-1	TRBD1	TRBJ2-7	CASSQVIQTGGRWEQYF	TGCGCCAGCAGCCAAGTAATTCAGACAGGGGGTCGATGGGAGCAGTACTTC
-	TRBV5-1	-	TRBJ2-7	CASSLGRYEQYF	TGCGCCAGCAGCTTGGGTAGATACGAGCAGTACTTC
-	TRBV2	TRBD2	TRBJ2-5	CASIPTGGMETQYF	TGTGCCAGCATTCCGACGGGGGGGATGGAGACCCAGTACTTC
-	TRBV10-3	TRBD1	TRBJ1-3	CAIRGQGIAGNTIYF	TGTGCCATCAGAGGACAGGGAATCGCTGGAAACACCATATATTTT
-	TRBV5-6	-	TRBJ2-2	CASSFWVLGDTGELFF	TGTGCCAGCAGCTTTTGGGTTTTGGGAGACACCGGGGAGCTGTTTTTT
-	TRBV5-4	TRBD1	TRBJ2-5	CASSSSGGETQYF	TGTGCCAGCAGCTCCTCAGGGGGAGAGACCCAGTACTTC
-	TRBV7-7	TRBD2	TRBJ2-2	CASSPIPSGANGELFF	TGTGCTAGCAGCCCGATACCGAGCGGGGCTAACGGGGAGCTGTTTTTT
-	TRBV13	TRBD2	TRBJ2-5	CASSLRLAARETQYF	TGTGCCAGCAGCTTACGGCTAGCGGCCAGGGAGACCCAGTACTTC
-	TRBV6-5	-	TRBJ1-2	CASSKGGVGNYGYTF	TGTGCCAGCAGTAAAGGCGGGGTGGGGAACTATGGCTACACCTTC
-	TRBV5-1	-	TRBJ2-7	CASSNSQGYEQYF	TGCGCCAGCAGCAATTCACAGGGCTACGAGCAGTACTTC
-	TRBV6-1	-	TRBJ2-7	CASTRPRQTQQYF	TGTGCCAGCACCAGGCCCCGACAGACGCAGCAGTACTTC
-	TRBV28	-	TRBJ1-1	CASSRAGSNTEAFF	TGTGCCAGCAGTCGTGCAGGCTCCAACACTGAAGCTTTCTTT
-	TRBV7-8	TRBD1	TRBJ2-1	CASSFPDRASYNEQFF	TGTGCCAGCAGCTTCCCCGACAGGGCCTCCTACAATGAGCAGTTCTTC